What follows are 20 T cell receptor beta chains derived from one specimen sequenced in a study of cytomegalovirus exposure and HLA in healthy donors. The PCR had 60 Vbeta and 13 Jbeta primers. Libraries were prepared by immunoSEQ multiplex PCR; TCRdb keeps only in-frame clonotypes and omits some of them. This table holds 150,000 to 200,000 clones, around 86% found once. Sequencing was done on a sample of PBMCs. These receptors originate from a girl aged 2-10 years in good health and CMV-seropositive.

The chain employs TRBV7-9 and TRBJ2-5, with TRBD2 matching over 8 bases. Germline CDR1 SEHNR, CDR2 FQNEAQ (reference sequence). Trimming cost V 6 bases and J 4 bases; bases outside gene matches: 19. This CDR3 region has 18 residues. The CDR3 protein is CASRTGTSGNSGGETQYF. The CDR3 region has the DNA TGTGCCAGCAGAACAGGAACTAGCGGAAACTCGGGGGGAGAGACCCAGTACTTC.

The chain employs TRBV7-8 and TRBJ2-3, with a possible D match to TRBD1 (6 bases). Between the trimmed V and J ends, which lost 1 base and 4 bases, there was a span of 12 bases. The germline gives CDR1 SGHVS, CDR2 FQNEAQ. The length of the CDR3 is 15 residues. The CDR3 reads CASSLEQGPPDTQYF. CDR3 DNA: TGTGCCAGCAGCTTAGAACAGGGCCCTCCAGATACGCAGTATTTT. The variable domain in full, with the rest retrieved from reference TRBV7-8 and TRBJ2-3, is GAGVSQSPRYKVAKRGQDVALRCDPISGHVSLFWYQQALGQGPEFLTYFQNEAQLDKSGLPSDRFFAERPEGSVSTLKIQRTQQEDSAVYLCASSLEQGPPDTQYFGPGTRLTVL.

The V and J genes are TRBV30 and TRBJ2-3; a weak D match, TRBD2 (6 bases). There are 13 residues in the CDR3. Germline CDR1 is GTSNPN and CDR2 is SVGIG (reference sequence). Trimming took off 4 bases at V and 3 bases at J, with 11 bases between the two ends. As DNA, the CDR3 is TGTGCCTGGAATTTCGGAGGGACAGATACGCAGTATTTT. Translation gives CAWNFGGTDTQYF.

The chain employs TRBV11-2 and TRBJ2-7; a possible D gene is TRBD1 (6 bases). The CDR3 is 15 amino acids. The V end was cut by 3 bases, the J end by 5 bases, with 17 bases between. The germline V gene encodes CDR1 SGHAT and CDR2 FQNNGV. The CDR3 DNA is TGTGCCAGCAGCTTCACGGACAGCCCCCGCAACGAGCAGTACTTC. Translation: CASSFTDSPRNEQYF. Combining the CDR3 with reference TRBV11-2 and TRBJ2-7 gives the whole variable domain EAGVAQSPRYKIIEKRQSVAFWCNPISGHATLYWYQQILGQGPKLLIQFQNNGVVDDSQLPKDRFSAERLKGVDSTLKIQPAKLEDSAVYLCASSFTDSPRNEQYFGPGTRLTVT.

This clone occurred a few times. The rearrangement links TRBV5-4 to TRBJ2-2, with D tentatively TRBD2 (6 bases). CDR1 and CDR2 from the germline V gene are SGHNT and YYREEE (reference sequence). The CDR3 extends over 17 amino acids. The V and J ends lost 2 bases and 3 bases respectively, with 17 bases between them. CDR3 in amino acids: CASSFSAGLMDTGELFF. Written as DNA, the CDR3 is TGTGCCAGCAGCTTTTCAGCGGGTCTGATGGACACCGGGGAGCTGTTTTTT. The full variable domain, in which reference TRBV5-4 and TRBJ2-2 provide the parts outside the CDR3, is ETGVTQSPTHLIKTRGQQVTLRCSSQSGHNTVSWYQQALGQGPQFIFQYYREEENGRGNFPPRFSGLQFPNYSSELNVNALELDDSALYLCASSFSAGLMDTGELFFGEGSRLTVL.

The chain couples TRBV5-1 to TRBJ2-3; 13 bases agree with TRBD2. This CDR3 is 18 amino acids long. The V gene's germline CDR1 is SGHRS and CDR2 YFSETQ. V was pared by 2 bases and J by 3 bases, with 9 bases of the junction left unmatched. The CDR3 sequence: CASSLGLAGVVRTDTQYF. The CDR3 bases are TGCGCCAGCAGCTTAGGACTAGCGGGAGTGGTAAGGACAGATACGCAGTATTTT.

The gene calls are TRBV28 and TRBJ1-5; the D gene is possibly TRBD1 (6 bases). V dropped 8 bases and J dropped 5 bases, with 22 bases sitting between them. This CDR3 is built from 16 residues. In germline, CDR1 is MDHEN, CDR2 SYDVKM. CDR3 sequence (DNA): TGTGCCAGCCGAGTTGTGGGGACATCGCTTCATCAGCCCCAGCATTTT. It specifies CASRVVGTSLHQPQHF.

The gene calls are TRBV2 and TRBJ2-3, with a tentative D call TRBD1 (6 bases). The length of the CDR3 is 16 residues. Germline V CDR1 and CDR2: SNHLY, FYNNEI. V was clipped by 6 bases and J by 2 bases, with 18 bases between them. The CDR3 reads CASRGNRALITDTQYF. For the CDR3, the DNA is TGTGCCAGCAGGGGAAACAGGGCGTTAATCACAGATACGCAGTATTTT.

This rearrangement joins TRBV5-1 to TRBJ1-1, with TRBD1 identical over 7 bases. Germline loops: CDR1 SGHRS, CDR2 YFSETQ. This CDR3 region has 16 residues. Germline trimming cut 3 bases from V and 4 bases from J; bases unmatched to any gene: 12. The CDR3 loop is CASSSGGVNGITEAFF. CDR3 in DNA: TGCGCCAGCAGCTCAGGGGGTGTTAATGGGATCACTGAAGCTTTCTTT. Variable domain in full (rest from reference TRBV5-1 and TRBJ1-1): KAGVTQTPRYLIKTRGQQVTLSCSPISGHRSVSWYQQTPGQGLQFLFEYFSETQRNKGNFPGRFSGRQFSNSRSEMNVSTLELGDSALYLCASSSGGVNGITEAFFGQGTRLTVV.

The J gene is TRBJ2-3, the V gene TRBV5-4; a possible D gene is TRBD1 (8 bases). CDR1 is SGHNT, CDR2 YYREEE, per germline (reference sequence). Trimming shortened V by 0 bases and J by 3 bases, and 11 bases separated the two germline ends. CDR3 length: 15 amino acids. This CDR3 reads CASSLAQGGTDTQYF. DNA for the CDR3: TGTGCCAGCAGCTTGGCACAGGGGGGGACAGATACGCAGTATTTT.

J is TRBJ1-2 and V is TRBV30; D is uncertain. This CDR3 is 14 amino acids long. V lost 1 base and J 5 bases, leaving 14 bases between the germline ends. CDR1 GTSNPN and CDR2 SVGIG come from the germline V gene (reference sequence). CDR3 coding DNA: TGTGCCTGGAGTGCCAGGCTAGCTTTATATGGCTACACCTTC. The encoded protein is CAWSARLALYGYTF.

The J gene is TRBJ2-7, the V gene TRBV28; 7 bases map to TRBD1. The junction had 16 bases not matched to a gene; V was cut back by 5 bases and J by 3 bases. CDR3 length equals 17 residues. Per the germline V gene, CDR1 is MDHEN and CDR2 is SYDVKM. Here the CDR3 DNA reads TGTGCCAGCAGTCCCTTTACCACAGGGGACGGGATCTACGAGCAGTACTTC. This sequence encodes CASSPFTTGDGIYEQYF. Complete variable domain (other parts from reference TRBV28 and TRBJ2-7): DVKVTQSSRYLVKRTGEKVFLECVQDMDHENMFWYRQDPGLGLRLIYFSYDVKMKEKGDIPEGYSVSREKKERFSLILESASTNQTSMYLCASSPFTTGDGIYEQYFGPGTRLTVT.

The chain combines TRBV19 with TRBJ1-5; D ambiguous. The V end was cut by 8 bases, the J end by 7 bases, with 9 bases between. Germline CDR1 reads LNHDA; CDR2 reads SQIVND (reference sequence). The CDR3 sequence is 11 residues long. The DNA for the CDR3 is TGTGCCAGTGGCTGGCGGCAGCCCCAGCATTTT. This encodes CASGWRQPQHF.

J is TRBJ1-1 and V is TRBV5-6; possible D gene TRBD1, 6 bases. The germline CDR1 and CDR2 sequences are SGHDT and YYEEEE. Trimming cost V 5 bases and J 4 bases, with 9 bases left between them. The CDR3 has 12 amino acids. The CDR3 protein is CASRNRVTEAFF. The CDR3 nucleotides read TGTGCCAGCAGGAACAGGGTCACTGAAGCTTTCTTT. The full variable domain, rest sourced from reference TRBV5-6 and TRBJ1-1, is DAGVTQSPTHLIKTRGQQVTLRCSPKSGHDTVSWYQQALGQGPQFIFQYYEEEERQRGNFPDRFSGHQFPNYSSELNVNALLLGDSALYLCASRNRVTEAFFGQGTRLTVV.

The V gene is TRBV5-1, the J gene TRBJ1-2; 7 bases match TRBD1. Germline V gene data show CDR1 as SGHRS and CDR2 as YFSETQ. The V and J ends lost 2 bases and 14 bases, in that order; junction bases with no gene match: 15. The CDR3 sequence is 14 residues long. DNA for the CDR3: TGCGCCAGCAGCTTAAAATACCGGGACAGCCCGGGGACCTTC. This gives the protein CASSLKYRDSPGTF.

This chain uses TRBV30 with TRBJ2-1; 9 bases line up with TRBD1. Trimming took 1 base from V and 10 from J; bases not matched to a gene: 2. Germline V lookup: CDR1 GTSNPN, CDR2 SVGIG (reference sequence). This CDR3 comprises 12 residues. CDR3 loop: CAWSGQGDEQFF. The CDR3 DNA is TGTGCCTGGAGTGGACAGGGGGACGAGCAGTTCTTC.

The chain couples TRBV7-3 to TRBJ1-3, with unresolved D. Between the trimmed V and J ends, which lost 4 bases and 0 bases, there was a span of 10 bases. Germline CDR1 and CDR2: SGHTA and FQGTGA. The CDR3 contains 15 residues. The chain's CDR3 is CASSSGLSSGNTIYF. The CDR3 coding sequence is TGTGCCAGCAGCTCTGGACTAAGCTCTGGAAACACCATATATTTT.

The chain recombines TRBV30 with TRBJ2-3, with a tentative D call TRBD1 (5 bases). CDR1 and CDR2 from the germline V gene are GTSNPN and SVGIG (reference sequence). The CDR3 has 14 amino acids. V lost 4 bases and J 2 bases, leaving 13 bases between the germline ends. The CDR3 DNA is TGTGCCTGGACCGCAGGGTCCCCCACAGATACGCAGTATTTT. Translating it yields CAWTAGSPTDTQYF.

CDR3 residues: CASFLTGTYGYTF. The CDR3 region has the DNA TGTGCCAGCTTCCTGACAGGAACCTATGGCTACACCTTC. The rearrangement joins TRBV18 to TRBJ1-2; possibly TRBD1 for D (6 bases). The germline V gene encodes CDR1 KGHSH and CDR2 LQKENI. This CDR3 contains 13 residues. Trimming left V 7 bases short and J 4 bases short, with 13 bases between.

The V gene is TRBV5-5, the J gene TRBJ1-3; D not resolved. CDR1 is SGHKS, CDR2 YYEKEE, per germline (reference sequence). This CDR3 contains 13 residues. The germline V and J ends were trimmed by 8 bases and 4 bases, with 13 bases remaining between them. The CDR3 DNA is TGTGCCAGTGGGCCCGGAACGGGAAACACCATATATTTT. Encoded protein: CASGPGTGNTIYF.